This T cell receptor beta chain was found in a study of shared T cell receptors in the human thymus. The germline CDR1 and CDR2 sequences are GTSNPN and SVGIG (reference sequence). V shed 7 bases and J shed 3 bases, with 16 bases lying between them. The CDR3 loop spans 13 amino acids. Profiling relied on immunoSEQ multiplex PCR, and the TCRdb table lists in-frame clones only, not all of them. The sample lists some 720,000 clones, around 87% occurring once. The sample was also linked to a second study, of human thymus T cells.

The sequence was collected from a boy less than two years old with a congenital heart defect. The chain has TRBV30 and TRBJ2-7; D might be TRBD2 (5 bases). Sample: thymocytes. The CDR3 loop is CASRWRPYYEQYF. CDR3 nucleotides: TGTGCCTCCCGGTGGAGGCCGTACTACGAGCAGTACTTC.